The 23 T cell receptor beta chains presented below share a single source sample, sequenced in a study of blood T cell repertoires in COVID-19. Profiled with immunoSEQ multiplex PCR; TCRdb holds only in-frame clones, not every one. This repertoire shows roughly 270,000 clones, almost 85% found once; its top ten account for 4% to 6%. The specimen was peripheral blood. The source of these receptors is a man aged 45-60 years with active or convalescent COVID-19.

This clone was picked up a small number of times. The chain carries TRBV11-3 and TRBJ1-3, with D perhaps matching TRBD1 (6 bases). Germline V gene data show CDR1 as SGHNT and CDR2 as YENEEA. V lost 1 base and J lost 2, with 9 bases in between. The CDR3 has 15 residues. CDR3 in DNA: TGTGCCAGCAGCTTAGGAGGGGACACTGGAAACACCATATATTTT. This translates into CASSLGGDTGNTIYF. The whole variable domain, filled in from reference TRBV11-3 and TRBJ1-3, reads EAGVVQSPRYKIIEKKQPVAFWCNPISGHNTLYWYLQNLGQGPELLIRYENEEAVDDSQLPKDRFSAERLKGVDSTLKIQPAELGDSAVYLCASSLGGDTGNTIYFGEGSWLTVV.

This clone showed up just once. The chain carries TRBV2 and TRBJ1-1; weak D call: TRBD1 (6 bases). The germline V gene encodes CDR1 SNHLY and CDR2 FYNNEI. With 3 bases removed from V and 1 base from J, the gap between germline ends came to 9 bases. This CDR3 region has 14 residues. CDR3: CASSEGHQNTEAFF. DNA for the CDR3: TGTGCCAGCAGTGAGGGACACCAGAACACTGAAGCTTTCTTT.

This clone was observed once. The chain couples TRBV7-2 to TRBJ1-1; 12 bases are a match to TRBD1. CDR3 length: 17 residues. J lost 3 bases, V lost 10 bases, and 15 bases had no gene match. Germline V gene data show CDR1 as SGHTA and CDR2 as FQGNSA. CDR3 bases: TGTGCCAAAATAAGGGTCGGGACAGGGGGCAGGGACACTGAAGCTTTCTTT. Translation: CAKIRVGTGGRDTEAFF.

DNA for the CDR3: TGTGCCAGCAGCGCGGGACTACTTAATTCACCCCTCCACTTT. Translating it yields CASSAGLLNSPLHF. The chain couples TRBV9 to TRBJ1-6, with D tentatively TRBD1 (5 bases). The length of the CDR3 is 14 residues. Trimming removed 3 bases from V and 6 bases from J, with 10 bases in between. CDR1 is SGDLS, CDR2 YYNGEE, per germline.

V usage is TRBV4-1 and J usage is TRBJ2-3, with 9 bases identical to TRBD2. J lost 8 bases, V lost 1 base, and 19 bases had no gene match. Germline values: CDR1 MGHRA, CDR2 YSYEKL. This CDR3 comprises 19 residues. The CDR3 spells CASSQVTVSGRRVLVTQYF. CDR3 sequence (DNA): TGCGCCAGCAGCCAAGTAACAGTAAGCGGGAGGAGAGTCCTGGTTACGCAGTATTTT.

The CDR3 DNA reads as TGTGCCAGCAGCTTGGGAGTTAAGGCAGGGGGAAACTATGGCTACACCTTC. Its translation: CASSLGVKAGGNYGYTF. This sequence joins TRBV5-6 and TRBJ1-2; 7 bases align to TRBD1. Germline V gene lookup returns CDR1 SGHDT and CDR2 YYEEEE. The V gene end was trimmed by 0 bases and the J gene end by 2 bases; junction bases not matched to a gene: 10. The CDR3 consists of 17 residues. Drawing the rest from reference TRBV5-6 and TRBJ1-2, the complete variable domain is DAGVTQSPTHLIKTRGQQVTLRCSPKSGHDTVSWYQQALGQGPQFIFQYYEEEERQRGNFPDRFSGHQFPNYSSELNVNALLLGDSALYLCASSLGVKAGGNYGYTFGSGTRLTVV.

The chain is built from TRBV4-1 and TRBJ1-2; tentatively, D is TRBD1 (6 bases). The CDR3 has 15 residues. V was pared by 0 bases and J by 5 bases, with 13 bases between. Germline CDR1 is MGHRA and CDR2 is YSYEKL. The CDR3 DNA is TGCGCCAGCAGCCAAGATCCCAGGGGCGAATATGGCTACACCTTC. Residues: CASSQDPRGEYGYTF.

V is TRBV11-2 and J is TRBJ1-1; D is perhaps TRBD1 (5 bases). CDR3 size: 15 residues. Deletions cut 7 bases from V and 3 bases from J, with 18 bases between. Germline values: CDR1 SGHAT, CDR2 FQNNGV. CDR3 DNA: TGTGCCAGCACCCATCAGGTTCGGGGGGACACTGAAGCTTTCTTT. As protein: CASTHQVRGDTEAFF.

J is TRBJ2-3 and V is TRBV10-3, with TRBD1 matching over 10 bases. Germline CDR1 and CDR2: ENHRY and SYGVKD. V gave up 8 bases and J gave up 1 base; unmatched junction bases: 3. The CDR3 is 14 amino acids. The CDR3 spells CAIGDRGGTDTQYF. The CDR3, as DNA: TGTGCCATCGGGGACAGGGGTGGCACAGATACGCAGTATTTT.

The chain links TRBV7-8 to TRBJ2-7; D is possibly TRBD2 (5 bases). V shed 5 bases and J shed 3 bases, with 14 bases lying between them. CDR3 length: 14 amino acids. CDR1 is SGHVS, CDR2 FQNEAQ, per germline. This CDR3 is CASSPSFAGYEQYF. The CDR3 DNA reads as TGTGCCAGCAGCCCTAGCTTTGCAGGCTACGAGCAGTACTTC.

The CDR3 DNA is TGCAGCGTTTCTAGCGGGATCACAGATACGCAGTATTTT. Translated: CSVSSGITDTQYF. V usage is TRBV29-1 and J usage is TRBJ2-3; the match to TRBD2 covers 9 bases. This CDR3 has 13 amino acids. V was clipped by 5 bases and J by 2 bases; unmatched bases: 2. Germline V CDR1 and CDR2: SQVTM, ANQGSEA.

This chain links TRBV6-6 with TRBJ1-5; D is undetermined. CDR3 length: 15 amino acids. The V end lost 0 bases, the J end lost 4 bases, and 10 bases lay between the germline ends. Germline V CDR1 and CDR2: MNHNY, SVGAGI (reference sequence). The CDR3 is CASSYSERDNQPQHF. For the CDR3, the DNA is TGTGCCAGCAGTTACTCTGAGAGGGATAATCAGCCCCAGCATTTT.

The V gene is TRBV10-3, the J gene TRBJ1-1, with D hard to call. This CDR3 has 14 residues. Trimming shortened V by 0 bases and J by 4 bases, and 9 bases separated the two germline ends. Germline assignment: CDR1 ENHRY and CDR2 SYGVKD. CDR3 sequence reads: CAISESTIGTEAFF. CDR3 sequence (DNA): TGTGCCATCAGTGAGTCGACTATAGGCACTGAAGCTTTCTTT.

V gene TRBV3-1 (or the pseudogene TRBV3-2) combines with J gene TRBJ2-4; D is undetermined. The CDR3 runs to 12 residues. V lost 0 bases to trimming and J lost 15 bases, with 12 bases between them. The germline V gene encodes CDR1 LGHDT and CDR2 YNNKEL (reference sequence). In nucleotides, the CDR3 is TGTGCCAGCAGCCAAGAGGCACATATAAGGTACTTC. Protein product: CASSQEAHIRYF.

This chain links TRBV19 with TRBJ1-1, with D perhaps TRBD1 (5 bases). The ends were cut back, 9 bases at V and 1 base at J, with 33 bases in the middle. The CDR3 sequence is 20 residues long. Germline V gene sequence: CDR1 LNHDA, CDR2 SQIVND (reference sequence). Here the CDR3 DNA reads TGTGCCAGCCAAACCGATTTGAGGCAGGGTGGTTTAACCAGGAACACTGAAGCTTTCTTT. This encodes CASQTDLRQGGLTRNTEAFF.

V usage is TRBV5-6 and J usage is TRBJ1-6; D not certain. Germline loops: CDR1 SGHDT, CDR2 YYEEEE. V was clipped by 2 bases and J by 8 bases, with 11 bases between them. The CDR3 extends over 14 amino acids. CDR3 region: CASSFGTDDSPLHF. The DNA of the CDR3 is TGTGCCAGCAGCTTTGGCACAGACGATTCACCCCTCCACTTT.

The chain has TRBV2 and TRBJ1-4; D might be TRBD1 (5 bases). There are 14 residues in the CDR3. Germline CDR1 is SNHLY and CDR2 is FYNNEI. The V and J ends lost 6 bases and 4 bases respectively, with 12 bases between them. CDR3 loop: CASRVDSNNEKLFF. The CDR3 region has the DNA TGTGCCAGCAGGGTTGACAGTAATAATGAAAAACTGTTTTTT.

The J gene is TRBJ1-2, the V gene TRBV28, with unresolved D. Germline CDR1 is MDHEN and CDR2 is SYDVKM. There are 16 residues in the CDR3. Trimming left V 2 bases short and J 4 bases short, with 17 bases between. This CDR3 reads CASSLGGGMGFYGYTF. For the CDR3, the DNA is TGTGCCAGCAGTTTAGGCGGAGGCATGGGTTTCTATGGCTACACCTTC.

A note on this clone: At one boundary the junction diverges from the germline segment, which might be a read error. This rearrangement joins TRBV7-7 to TRBJ2-1; D possibly corresponds to TRBD2 (6 bases). The CDR3 length is 16 residues. The germline gives CDR1 SSHAT, CDR2 FNYEAQ (reference sequence). This CDR3 is CASSLGRVGGGNEQFF. CDR3 nucleotide sequence: TGTGCTAGCAGCTTAGGGCGGGTGGGAGGCGGGAATGAGCAGTTCTTC.

V and J are TRBV30 and TRBJ2-2; 7 bases are shared with TRBD2. CDR3 size: 16 residues. The V gene end was trimmed by 0 bases and the J gene end by 4 bases; junction bases not matched to a gene: 8. The germline V gene has CDR1 GTSNPN and CDR2 SVGIG (reference sequence). Written as DNA, the CDR3 is TGTGCCTGGAGTGTAAATAGGCCTAGCGGCACCGGGGAGCTGTTTTTT. It is translated as CAWSVNRPSGTGELFF.

The CDR3 is CASSPPSKNTEAFF. CDR3 bases: TGTGCCAGCTCACCACCAAGCAAGAACACTGAAGCTTTCTTT. The V and J genes are TRBV18 and TRBJ1-1; D is ambiguous. Trimming pared 0 bases from V and 1 base from J, leaving 6 bases between. Germline lookup yields CDR1 KGHSH and CDR2 LQKENI. CDR3 size: 14 residues.

V is TRBV20-1 and J is TRBJ2-7; 8 positions match TRBD2. V lost 3 bases, J lost 5 bases, and 9 bases stayed unmatched. Looked up from germline, CDR1 is DFQATT and CDR2 is SNEGSKA (reference sequence). The length of the CDR3 is 14 residues. As DNA, the CDR3 is TGCAGTGCTAGTGGTACGGGAGGGCCTAACGAGCAGTACTTC. This translates into CSASGTGGPNEQYF.

The CDR3 DNA reads TGTGCCAGCAGTTTAATCCCAGCTAGCGGGAGGGCCGGTACGCAGTATTTT. Amino acids: CASSLIPASGRAGTQYF. The chain carries TRBV28 and TRBJ2-3; 12 bases fit TRBD2. CDR3 length equals 17 residues. Per germline, CDR1 MDHEN and CDR2 SYDVKM. Trimming took 2 bases from V and 8 from J; bases not matched to a gene: 11.